The clone carrying this TCR beta chain was detected only once. These data come from a study of cytomegalovirus exposure and HLA in healthy donors. The CDR3 covers 13 residues. With V trimmed by 8 bases and J by 4 bases, 7 bases remained unmatched. Germline assignment: CDR1 MNHNS and CDR2 SASEGT. Measured with immunoSEQ multiplex PCR; TCRdb has only the in-frame clones, and not every one. Of around 150,000 clones detected, about 95% appear once; the ten largest clones hold roughly 0.83%. The J gene is TRBJ2-7, the V gene TRBV6-1; 8 bases agree with TRBD1. Sequencing was carried out using PBMCs. The clonotype was recovered from a woman younger than 35 in good health and CMV-seronegative. The CDR3 loop reads CASQPRGLYEQYF. The CDR3 nucleotides are TGTGCCAGCCAACCCAGGGGGCTATACGAGCAGTACTTC.